This T cell receptor beta chain was sequenced for a study of T cells after yellow fever vaccination. Germline V gene lookup returns CDR1 MDHEN and CDR2 SYDVKM. The V end was cut by 1 base, the J end by 9 bases, with 16 bases between. This CDR3 comprises 15 residues. TCRdb itself ran the 5' RACE reads through MiXCR, one entry per CDR3 protein. The repertoire holds tens of thousands of distinct CDR3 sequences, with 7.5% to 8% as singletons. Details on this clonotype: Its cognate antigen is unknown.

Broader study findings: A small proportion of clonotypes was detected in both the CD4 and CD8 compartments.

The sample consisted of CD8+ T cells sorted from PBMCs, taken on the day of the yellow fever booster vaccination. This receptor was identified in a man aged 25 to 40 who received the YFV17D yellow fever vaccine. The genes are TRBV28 and TRBJ1-5; weak D call: TRBD1 (5 bases). In DNA, the CDR3 is TGTGCCAGCAGTTTATTCAGGGTGGGTTCAGGGCCCCAGCATTTT. Translating gives CASSLFRVGSGPQHF.